Sequencing of this T cell receptor beta chain was carried out in a study of spatial heterogeneity in lung cancer (dated by TCRdb to the late 2010s). At the level of the whole study: Beta-chain transcripts were consistently detected in greater numbers than alpha-chain transcripts, which likely reflects a higher abundance of beta-chain transcripts. In tumor regions, TCR transcript counts showed a strong correlation with a T cell transcriptional module score from matched bulk RNA-seq. In the raw uncorrected reads, each unique combination of TCR and UMI appeared more than ten times on average. TCR alpha and beta repertoires were quantitatively compared across multiple tumor regions, matched nontumor lung and blood in non-small cell lung cancer. Nonsynonymous mutation counts, determined by whole-exome sequencing of tumor tissue, were related to TCR repertoire features. At surgery, both alpha and beta chains were TCR-sequenced in over 200 tumor regions, over 61 matched nontumor lung samples and some 58 PBMC samples.

By share, this clonotype ranks as medium-sized (0.01 to 0.1%). Its antigen remains unidentified. No much larger clonotype is one base removed from it; base qualities were not supplied. The study at large found these results: Estimated TCR-seq coverage of tumor T cells was only 5.5% to 8% for alpha chains and approximately 14% for beta chains. The tumor nonsynonymous mutation count correlated with the number of expanded intratumoral alpha and beta TCRs. Additional single-cell paired TCR alpha and beta sequencing was considered necessary to confirm, at a functional level, the hypothesis that regional TCRs recognize regional mutations. Counts of ubiquitous and regional expanded TCRs correlated with counts of ubiquitous and regional nonsynonymous mutations, respectively.

The time point label on this specimen signifies: sample taken at primary tumor resection. Samples were obtained from 65 to 90 patients with early-stage, untreated non-small cell lung cancer from the lung TRACERx cohort. Whole RNA extracted from tumor and nontumor lung tissue, or from cryopreserved PBMC samples, was used for TCR sequencing without cell sorting. Only patients with enough RNA available from two or more tumor regions were chosen for TCR sequencing. A lung pathologist reviewed the tumor and adjacent nontumor lung specimens before the specimens were selected. Library construction relied on 5' RACE. Sequencing used a NextSeq 500. To allow correction of PCR and sequencing errors, the TCR library protocol tagged every TCR cDNA molecule with a unique molecular identifier. In the authors' own workflow: Decombinator tools were used for TCR identification, UMI-based error correction and CDR3 extraction. Expanded TCRs were defined as those above a frequency of 2 per 1,000, corresponding to the top 1% of the tumor frequency distribution. Expanded tumor TCRs statistically deemed absent (corrected P<0.05) from at least one tumor region were classed as regional, and all other expanded tumor TCRs were classed as ubiquitous. Rényi diversity was computed with the R vegan package after subsampling each repertoire 100 times to 5,000 TCRs. CDR3 similarity networks were built from amino acid triplet string-kernel similarity, with CDR3s being connected when pairwise similarity was above 0.82. Starting from the raw public reads, TCRdb applied fastp trimming at Q25, assembled clones with MiXCR and retained in-frame beta chains. Rows with one shared CDR3 protein collapse into an entry with the most common genes and DNA. These V and J calls derive from TCRdb rather than the authors' analysis. Present in this sample are about 4,900 distinct CDR3 sequences, around 30% of which were seen just once. The ten largest clonotypes hold less than 30% of the sample.

Sequenced here: lung tumor tissue, sampled at surgery. This clonotype was obtained from a female donor with early-stage non-small cell lung cancer.

The CDR3 loop reads CASSLNAGELFF. At the DNA level, the sequence is TGTGCCAGCAGCCTAAATGCCGGGGAGCTGTTTTTT. The sequence is built from TRBV7-3 and TRBJ2-2, with no D gene named confidently. From its cysteine to its phenylalanine, the CDR3 spans 12 amino acids. The only DNA kept is the CDR3, 36 bases in frame from the first base. CDR1 and CDR2 are drawn from the germline V gene: SGHTA, FQGTGA. The germline ends are 7 bases apart after V is trimmed by 5 bases and J by 6 bases.